Included here is one T cell receptor (beta chain) sequence, with context. Its antigen is still unknown. Germline CDR1 and CDR2: SGHTA and FQGNSA. CDR3 length: 15 amino acids. Trimming removed 2 bases at V and 6 bases at J, with 16 bases between. Primers: 60 Vbeta forward and 13 Jbeta reverse. Per the authors' pipeline: Unique TCR beta chains numbered approximately 80 million in a later analysis, with around 10 million shared. This table comes from immunoSEQ multiplex PCR, and its TCRdb copy is limited to in-frame clones, with some not included. The DNA was the basis for D and trimming; V, J and clone size are from that table. The sample yields about 160,000 clones, roughly 84% seen once. This sample is drawn from a study of cytomegalovirus exposure and HLA in healthy donors. Points from the study as a whole: Near-uniform donor sequencing depth was presumed by presence/absence analyses.

The chain joins TRBV7-2 to TRBJ1-1, with D maybe TRBD1 (6 bases). The clonotype was recovered from a man aged 50 to 60 in good health and CMV-seropositive. Sequenced: PBMCs. The CDR3 sequence: CASSLKRGGVAEAFF. The CDR3 nucleotides are TGTGCCAGCAGCTTAAAGAGGGGGGGAGTAGCTGAAGCTTTCTTT.